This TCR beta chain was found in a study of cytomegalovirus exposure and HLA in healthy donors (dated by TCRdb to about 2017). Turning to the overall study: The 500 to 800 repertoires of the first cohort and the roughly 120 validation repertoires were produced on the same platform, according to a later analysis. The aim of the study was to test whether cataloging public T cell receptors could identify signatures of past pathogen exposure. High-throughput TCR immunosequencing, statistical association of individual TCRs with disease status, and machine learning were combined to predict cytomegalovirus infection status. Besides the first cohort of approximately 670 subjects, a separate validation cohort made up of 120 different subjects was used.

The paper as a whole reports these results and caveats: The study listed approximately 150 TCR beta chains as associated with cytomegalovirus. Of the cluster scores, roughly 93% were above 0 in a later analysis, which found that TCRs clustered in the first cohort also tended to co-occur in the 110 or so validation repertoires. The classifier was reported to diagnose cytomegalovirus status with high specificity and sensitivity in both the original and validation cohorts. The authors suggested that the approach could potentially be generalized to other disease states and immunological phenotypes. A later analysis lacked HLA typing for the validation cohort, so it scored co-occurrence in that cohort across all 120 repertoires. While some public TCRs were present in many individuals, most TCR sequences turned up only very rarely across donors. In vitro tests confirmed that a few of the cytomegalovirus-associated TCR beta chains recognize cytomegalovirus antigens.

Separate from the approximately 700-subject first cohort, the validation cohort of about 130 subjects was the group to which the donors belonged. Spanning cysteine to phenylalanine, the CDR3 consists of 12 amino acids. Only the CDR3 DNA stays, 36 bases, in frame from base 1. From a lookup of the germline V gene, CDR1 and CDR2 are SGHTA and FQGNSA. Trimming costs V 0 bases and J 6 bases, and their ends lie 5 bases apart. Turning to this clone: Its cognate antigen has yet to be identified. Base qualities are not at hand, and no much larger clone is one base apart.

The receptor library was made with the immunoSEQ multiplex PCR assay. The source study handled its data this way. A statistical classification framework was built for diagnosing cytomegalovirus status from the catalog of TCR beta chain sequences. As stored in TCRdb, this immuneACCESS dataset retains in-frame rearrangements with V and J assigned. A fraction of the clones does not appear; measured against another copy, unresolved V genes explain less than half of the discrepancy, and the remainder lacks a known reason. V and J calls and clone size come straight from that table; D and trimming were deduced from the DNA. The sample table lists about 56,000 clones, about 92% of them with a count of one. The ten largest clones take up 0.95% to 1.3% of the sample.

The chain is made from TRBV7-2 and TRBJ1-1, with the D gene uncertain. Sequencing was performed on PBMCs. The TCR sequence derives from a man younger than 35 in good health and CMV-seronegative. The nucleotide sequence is TGTGCCAGCAGCTTAGCTCGGGCTGAAGCTTTCTTT. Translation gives CASSLARAEAFF. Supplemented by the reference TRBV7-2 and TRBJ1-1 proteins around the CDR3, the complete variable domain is GAGVSQSPSNKVTEKGKDVELRCDPISGHTALYWYRQSLGQGLEFLIYFQGNSAPDKSGLPSDRFSAERTGGSVSTLTIQRTQQEDSAVYLCASSLARAEAFFGQGTRLTVV.